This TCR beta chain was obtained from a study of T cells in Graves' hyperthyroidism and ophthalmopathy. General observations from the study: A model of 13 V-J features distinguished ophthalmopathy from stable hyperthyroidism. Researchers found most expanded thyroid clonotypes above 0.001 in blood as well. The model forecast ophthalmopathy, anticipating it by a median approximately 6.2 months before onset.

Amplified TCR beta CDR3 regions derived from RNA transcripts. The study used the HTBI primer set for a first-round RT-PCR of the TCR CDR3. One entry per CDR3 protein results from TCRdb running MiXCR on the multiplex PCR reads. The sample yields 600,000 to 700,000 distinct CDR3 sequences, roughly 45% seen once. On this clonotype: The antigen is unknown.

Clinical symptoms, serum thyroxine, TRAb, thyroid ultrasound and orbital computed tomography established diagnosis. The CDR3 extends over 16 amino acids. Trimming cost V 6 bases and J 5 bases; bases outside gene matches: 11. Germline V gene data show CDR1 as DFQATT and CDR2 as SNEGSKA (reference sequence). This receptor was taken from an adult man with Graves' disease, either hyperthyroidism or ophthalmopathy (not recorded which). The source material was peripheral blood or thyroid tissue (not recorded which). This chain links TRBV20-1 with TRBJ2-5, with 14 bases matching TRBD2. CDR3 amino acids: CSAEGLAGDAPETQYF. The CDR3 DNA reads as TGCAGTGCCGAGGGACTAGCGGGAGATGCTCCTGAGACCCAGTACTTC.